This entry lists 23 T cell receptor beta chains sequenced from one sample in a study of blood T cell repertoires in COVID-19. Assay used: immunoSEQ multiplex PCR; TCRdb lists only in-frame clones, some missing. The sample contains around 340,000 clones, around 83% of which appear only once. The sequenced sample was peripheral blood. The receptors come from a man aged 30-40 years with active or convalescent COVID-19.

V and J are TRBV14 and TRBJ2-2; a weak D match, TRBD1 (7 bases). The CDR3 totals 16 residues. The germline CDR1 and CDR2 sequences are SGHDN and FVKESK. With 5 bases removed from V and 2 bases from J, the gap between germline ends came to 15 bases. The CDR3 sequence is CASSYVGGGNTGELFF. As DNA, the CDR3 is TGTGCCAGCAGCTACGTAGGAGGGGGCAACACCGGGGAGCTGTTTTTT.

This clone was detected only once. The V and J genes are TRBV7-2 and TRBJ2-4, with 9 nucleotides matching TRBD2. V lost 5 bases and J lost 7; bases outside the gene matches: 15. Germline CDR1 reads SGHTA; CDR2 reads FQGNSA. The CDR3 is made up of 17 amino acids. CDR3 nucleotide sequence: TGTGCCAGCAGCGAAAAAGGGCGGGGGGGCTCGGAGAACATTCAGTACTTC. Amino acid sequence: CASSEKGRGGSENIQYF.

This clone was observed a single time. The V and J genes are TRBV30 and TRBJ2-5; D possibly corresponds to TRBD1 (6 bases). The CDR3 extends over 14 amino acids. In germline, CDR1 is GTSNPN, CDR2 SVGIG (reference sequence). V lost 3 bases and J lost 2, with 13 bases in between. In DNA form, the CDR3 reads TGTGCCTGGAGCGAGGACAGAACACAAGAGACCCAGTACTTC. Its protein product is CAWSEDRTQETQYF.

The chain has TRBV7-2 and TRBJ1-5; D is undetermined. V was pared by 4 bases and J by 0 bases, with 10 bases between. CDR1 is SGHTA and CDR2 is FQGNSA in the germline V gene. This CDR3 comprises 15 residues. In DNA form, the CDR3 reads TGTGCCAGCAGCTCTCGCATTAGTAGCAATCAGCCCCAGCATTTT. Translated, it gives CASSSRISSNQPQHF. Full variable domain (rest looked up from reference TRBV7-2 and TRBJ1-5): GAGVSQSPSNKVTEKGKDVELRCDPISGHTALYWYRQSLGQGLEFLIYFQGNSAPDKSGLPSDRFSAERTGGSVSTLTIQRTQQEDSAVYLCASSSRISSNQPQHFGDGTRLSIL.

The chain couples TRBV10-3 to TRBJ2-5, with a possible D match to TRBD2 (5 bases). The germline CDR1 and CDR2 sequences are ENHRY and SYGVKD. This CDR3 region has 14 residues. V was shortened by 4 bases and J by 5 bases, with 14 bases between the two germline ends. CDR3: CAISAPGRRETQYF. CDR3 in DNA: TGTGCCATCAGTGCGCCGGGGAGAAGGGAGACCCAGTACTTC.

The CDR3 is CASSYSNSLNQPQHF. CDR3 nucleotide sequence: TGTGCCAGCAGTTACTCAAACAGTCTTAATCAGCCCCAGCATTTT. The genes are TRBV6-5 and TRBJ1-5; unclear D gene. Germline lookup yields CDR1 MNHEY and CDR2 SVGAGI. The CDR3 has 15 residues. V gave up 0 bases and J gave up 4 bases, with 10 bases separating them.

The chain links TRBV5-1 to TRBJ2-7, with 9 bases fitting TRBD2. V shed 1 base, J shed 6 bases, and the junction held 11 bases outside the gene matches. The CDR3 contains 16 residues. Germline V gene data show CDR1 as SGHRS and CDR2 as YFSETQ. CDR3 nucleotides: TGCGCCAGCAGCTTGCTCATGCTAGCGGGGAAGGCCGAGCAGTACTTC. Translated: CASSLLMLAGKAEQYF. Drawing the rest from reference TRBV5-1 and TRBJ2-7, the complete variable domain is KAGVTQTPRYLIKTRGQQVTLSCSPISGHRSVSWYQQTPGQGLQFLFEYFSETQRNKGNFPGRFSGRQFSNSRSEMNVSTLELGDSALYLCASSLLMLAGKAEQYFGPGTRLTVT.

The rearrangement uses TRBV10-3 and TRBJ2-3; 11 nucleotides line up with TRBD2. From germline, CDR1 is ENHRY and CDR2 SYGVKD. The CDR3 has 14 residues. V dropped 11 bases and J dropped 8; count of bases not matched to a gene: 12. CDR3 protein: CAPRLAGPGGTQYF. DNA for the CDR3: TGTGCCCCAAGACTAGCGGGGCCGGGGGGTACGCAGTATTTT.

J is TRBJ2-2 and V is TRBV3-1 (or the pseudogene TRBV3-2), with 13 bases lining up with TRBD2. Germline V CDR1 and CDR2: LGHDT, YNNKEL (reference sequence). This CDR3 contains 17 residues. The ends lost 4 bases at V and 8 bases at J; junction bases unmatched: 10. The CDR3 DNA sequence: TGTGCCAGCAGCCGACTTGGACTAGCGGGAGCAGGTGGGGAGCTGTTTTTT. It translates to CASSRLGLAGAGGELFF.

This chain connects TRBV27 to TRBJ1-2; possibly TRBD1 for D (5 bases). This CDR3 is built from 13 residues. In germline, CDR1 is MNHEY, CDR2 SMNVEV (reference sequence). The V gene lost 6 bases and the J gene lost 4 bases, with 12 bases spanning the gap. CDR3 sequence reads: CASRAGQRYGYTF. The DNA for the CDR3 is TGTGCCAGCAGGGCAGGGCAACGCTATGGCTACACCTTC.

V usage is TRBV28 and J usage is TRBJ2-1; the D is unclear. The CDR3 is 14 amino acids. V gave up 2 bases and J gave up 6 bases, with 11 bases separating them. Germline V gives CDR1 MDHEN, CDR2 SYDVKM. CDR3 protein: CASSLERQTNEQFF. The CDR3 coding sequence is TGTGCCAGCAGTTTAGAGCGCCAGACCAATGAGCAGTTCTTC. Based on the CDR3 plus reference TRBV28 and TRBJ2-1, the full variable domain is DVKVTQSSRYLVKRTGEKVFLECVQDMDHENMFWYRQDPGLGLRLIYFSYDVKMKEKGDIPEGYSVSREKKERFSLILESASTNQTSMYLCASSLERQTNEQFFGPGTRLTVL.

The chain recombines TRBV4-1 with TRBJ2-5; D is undetermined. This CDR3 contains 16 residues. The V end lost 0 bases, the J end lost 3 bases, and 14 bases lay between the germline ends. Per the germline V gene, CDR1 is MGHRA and CDR2 is YSYEKL. The CDR3 DNA is TGCGCCAGCAGCCAAGATCGCACTACGTTGGAAGAGACCCAGTACTTC. Residues: CASSQDRTTLEETQYF.

The V call is TRBV6-5, the J call TRBJ2-3, with D possibly being TRBD2 (7 bases). The CDR3 is 15 residues long. V was cut by 2 bases and J by 5 bases, with 14 bases left in between. Germline V gene sequence: CDR1 MNHEY, CDR2 SVGAGI. CDR3 region: CASSYGGAYKDTQYF. The CDR3 nucleotides are TGTGCCAGCAGTTACGGGGGGGCGTATAAAGATACGCAGTATTTT.

The chain joins TRBV2 to TRBJ2-1, with 10 bases lining up with TRBD2. This CDR3 region has 15 residues. The germline V gene has CDR1 SNHLY and CDR2 FYNNEI. V shed 6 bases and J 9 bases; nucleotides not matched to a gene: 11. In nucleotides, the CDR3 is TGTGCCAGCAGACCCCCGAGCGGGAGGGCACTTGAGCAGTTCTTC. Its protein product is CASRPPSGRALEQFF.

The V and J genes are TRBV30 and TRBJ1-4; D is ambiguous. The CDR3 covers 12 residues. V lost 0 bases and J lost 8, with 7 bases in between. Germline CDR1 is GTSNPN and CDR2 is SVGIG (reference sequence). The CDR3 DNA follows: TGTGCCTGGAGTGTACGGCGGGAAAAACTGTTTTTT. Its translation is CAWSVRREKLFF.

This clone has just a few counts. The chain employs TRBV7-2 and TRBJ1-1, with D hard to call. Germline CDR1 is SGHTA and CDR2 is FQGNSA. The V end was cut by 0 bases, the J end by 1 base, with 3 bases between. This CDR3 is built from 13 residues. Here the CDR3 reads CASSLARNTEAFF. The DNA of the CDR3 is TGTGCCAGCAGCTTAGCGAGGAACACTGAAGCTTTCTTT.

The chain uses TRBV2 and TRBJ2-1; D perhaps matches TRBD2 (6 bases). The V gene's germline CDR1 is SNHLY and CDR2 FYNNEI. The CDR3 has 18 residues. Trimming shortened V by 7 bases and J by 8 bases, and 30 bases separated the two germline ends. The CDR3 bases are TGTGCCAGCAAAAGGGCCGTCGTAGTTGCGGGGCCTCGCGATGAGCAGTTCTTC. Encoded protein: CASKRAVVVAGPRDEQFF.

This clone occurred a few times. The chain has TRBV5-5 and TRBJ1-2; 10 bases fit TRBD1. CDR1 is SGHKS, CDR2 YYEKEE, per germline (reference sequence). This CDR3 comprises 16 residues. The V gene end was trimmed by 0 bases and the J gene end by 7 bases; junction bases not matched to a gene: 9. The DNA of the CDR3 is TGTGCCAGCAGCTTGGGGGCGGGACAGGGGACCGGTGGCTACACCTTC. It codes for CASSLGAGQGTGGYTF.

The chain carries TRBV6-5 and TRBJ1-3; tentative D call: TRBD1 (5 bases). Trimming took 0 bases from V and 3 from J, leaving 12 bases between them. The CDR3 totals 16 residues. Germline lookup yields CDR1 MNHEY and CDR2 SVGAGI. CDR3 in amino acids: CASSYSGGGDGNTIYF. The DNA of the CDR3 is TGTGCCAGCAGTTACTCGGGCGGAGGGGATGGAAACACCATATATTTT.

The chain uses TRBV19 and TRBJ2-7; possibly TRBD1 for D (5 bases). Per germline, CDR1 LNHDA and CDR2 SQIVND (reference sequence). The CDR3 has 13 residues. Trimming pared 6 bases from V and 5 bases from J, leaving 14 bases between. Here the CDR3 reads CASRDVDSHEQYF. The CDR3 DNA follows: TGTGCCAGTAGGGATGTCGACAGCCACGAGCAGTACTTC.

This rearrangement joins TRBV7-6 to TRBJ1-3; 10 nucleotides line up with TRBD1. CDR3 size: 18 residues. Germline assignment: CDR1 SGHVS and CDR2 FNYEAQ. With V trimmed by 1 base and J by 4 bases, 10 bases remained unmatched. CDR3 in amino acids: CASSLEALDRGLGNTIYF. The DNA for the CDR3 is TGTGCCAGCAGCTTAGAGGCCCTCGACAGGGGGCTCGGAAACACCATATATTTT.

The genes are TRBV11-3 and TRBJ2-7; 10 positions agree with TRBD1. Trimming cost V 5 bases and J 6 bases; bases outside gene matches: 7. The CDR3 runs 14 residues. Germline CDR1 is SGHNT and CDR2 is YENEEA. The CDR3: CASSLGQGSGEQYF. The CDR3 bases are TGTGCCAGCAGCCTGGGACAGGGGAGTGGCGAGCAGTACTTC.

The chain has TRBV24-1 and TRBJ2-1; 8 positions agree with TRBD1. The CDR3 runs 14 residues. Trimming took 9 bases from V and 2 from J; bases not matched to a gene: 5. Germline V gene lookup returns CDR1 KGHDR and CDR2 SFDVKD. This chain's CDR3 is CATARQGTYNEQFF. Here the CDR3 DNA reads TGTGCCACCGCCCGACAGGGGACCTACAATGAGCAGTTCTTC.